This TCR beta chain was retrieved from a study of T cell responses to AZD1222 COVID-19 vaccine. Study-wide results and limits: Seropositive AZD1222 recipients at baseline numbered only 5 to 7. Donor demographics were predominantly white British with a female majority; clonal diversity may be underestimated. Regions left unmutated in variants are reportedly the target of nearly half of spike-specific TCRs.

In its sample, this clone was seen once. Its matching antigen is unknown. Profiled with immunoSEQ multiplex PCR; TCRdb holds only in-frame clones, not every one. The sample lists 120,000 or so clones, approximately 86% occurring once. There are 15 residues in the CDR3. CDR1 LNHDA and CDR2 SQIVND come from the germline V gene (reference sequence). V gave up 2 bases and J gave up 3 bases, with 11 bases separating them. Sequencing used peripheral blood, obtained 28 days after the second AZD1222 dose. The receptor was derived from an adult who received the AZD1222 COVID-19 vaccine. The chain uses TRBV19 and TRBJ1-5, with D possibly being TRBD1 (6 bases). The CDR3: CASSIRGQDNQPQHF. For the CDR3, the DNA is TGTGCCAGTAGTATACGGGGACAAGACAATCAGCCCCAGCATTTT. The full variable domain, in which reference TRBV19 and TRBJ1-5 provide the parts outside the CDR3, is DGGITQSPKYLFRKEGQNVTLSCEQNLNHDAMYWYRQDPGQGLRLIYYSQIVNDFQKGDIAEGYSVSREKKESFPLTVTSAQKNPTAFYLCASSIRGQDNQPQHFGDGTRLSIL.